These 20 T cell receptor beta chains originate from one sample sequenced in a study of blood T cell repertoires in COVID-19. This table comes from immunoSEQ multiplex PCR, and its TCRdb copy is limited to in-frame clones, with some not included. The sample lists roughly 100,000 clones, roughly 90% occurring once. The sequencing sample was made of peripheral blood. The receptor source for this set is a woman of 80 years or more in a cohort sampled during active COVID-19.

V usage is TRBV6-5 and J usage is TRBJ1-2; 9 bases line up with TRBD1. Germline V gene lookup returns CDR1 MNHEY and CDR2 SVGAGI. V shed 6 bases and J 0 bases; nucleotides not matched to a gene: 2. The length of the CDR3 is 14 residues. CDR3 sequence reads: CASSRDRANYGYTF. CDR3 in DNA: TGTGCCAGCAGCCGGGACAGGGCTAACTATGGCTACACCTTC.

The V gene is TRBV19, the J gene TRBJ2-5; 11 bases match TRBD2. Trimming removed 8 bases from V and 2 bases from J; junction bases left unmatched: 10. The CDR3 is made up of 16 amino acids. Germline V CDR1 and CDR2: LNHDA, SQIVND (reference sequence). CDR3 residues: CASGRTGTSGQETQYF. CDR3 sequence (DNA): TGTGCCAGTGGGAGAACCGGGACTAGCGGACAAGAGACCCAGTACTTC.

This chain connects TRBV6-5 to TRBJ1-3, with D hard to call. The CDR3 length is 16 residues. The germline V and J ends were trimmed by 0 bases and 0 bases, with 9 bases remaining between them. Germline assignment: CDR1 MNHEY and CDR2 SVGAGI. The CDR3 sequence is CASSYSSQASGNTIYF. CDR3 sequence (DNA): TGTGCCAGCAGTTACTCGAGCCAGGCCTCTGGAAACACCATATATTTT.

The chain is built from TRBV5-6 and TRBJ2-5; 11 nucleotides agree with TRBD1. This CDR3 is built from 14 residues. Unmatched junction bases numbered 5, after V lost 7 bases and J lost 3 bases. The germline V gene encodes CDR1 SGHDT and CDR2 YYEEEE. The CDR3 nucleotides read TGTGCCAGCTGCGGGACAGGGGGGGAAGAGACCCAGTACTTC. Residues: CASCGTGGEETQYF.

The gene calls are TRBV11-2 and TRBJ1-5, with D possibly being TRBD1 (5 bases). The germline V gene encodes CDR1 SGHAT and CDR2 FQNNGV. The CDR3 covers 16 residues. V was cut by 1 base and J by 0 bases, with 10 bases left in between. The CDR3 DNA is TGTGCCAGCAGCTTAGGGGGGGGGTATAGCAATCAGCCCCAGCATTTT. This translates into CASSLGGGYSNQPQHF.

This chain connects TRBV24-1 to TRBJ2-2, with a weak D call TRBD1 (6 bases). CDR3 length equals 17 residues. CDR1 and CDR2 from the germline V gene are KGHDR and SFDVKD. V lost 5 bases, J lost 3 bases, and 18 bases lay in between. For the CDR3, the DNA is TGTGCCACCAGTGGTCAGGGGCGCAGAGGGTACACCGGGGAGCTGTTTTTT. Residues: CATSGQGRRGYTGELFF.

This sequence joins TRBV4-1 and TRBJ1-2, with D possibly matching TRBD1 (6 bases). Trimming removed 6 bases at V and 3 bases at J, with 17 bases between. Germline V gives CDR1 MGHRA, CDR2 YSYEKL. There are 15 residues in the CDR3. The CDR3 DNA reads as TGCGCCAGCAGTCTGGGGGGGGCCTTAGACTATGGCTACACCTTC. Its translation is CASSLGGALDYGYTF.

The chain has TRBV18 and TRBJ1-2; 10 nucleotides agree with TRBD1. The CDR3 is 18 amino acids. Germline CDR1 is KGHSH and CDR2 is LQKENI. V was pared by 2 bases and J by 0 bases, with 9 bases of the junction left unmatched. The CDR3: CASSPGTGAAGANYGYTF. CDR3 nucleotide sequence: TGTGCCAGCTCACCAGGGACAGGGGCCGCTGGGGCTAACTATGGCTACACCTTC.

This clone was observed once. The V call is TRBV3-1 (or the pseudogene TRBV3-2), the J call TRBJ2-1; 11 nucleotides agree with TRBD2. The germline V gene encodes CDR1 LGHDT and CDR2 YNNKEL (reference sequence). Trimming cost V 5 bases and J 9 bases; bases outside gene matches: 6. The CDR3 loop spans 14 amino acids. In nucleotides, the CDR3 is TGTGCCAGCAGCAGTAGCGGGGGGGCCATTGAGCAGTTCTTC. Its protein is CASSSSGGAIEQFF.

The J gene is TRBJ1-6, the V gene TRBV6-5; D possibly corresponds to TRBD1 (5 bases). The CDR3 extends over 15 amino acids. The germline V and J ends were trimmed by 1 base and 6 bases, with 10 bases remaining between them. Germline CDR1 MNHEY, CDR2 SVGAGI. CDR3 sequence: CASSYLTDFNSPLHF. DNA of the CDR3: TGTGCCAGCAGTTACTTGACAGATTTTAATTCACCCCTCCACTTT.

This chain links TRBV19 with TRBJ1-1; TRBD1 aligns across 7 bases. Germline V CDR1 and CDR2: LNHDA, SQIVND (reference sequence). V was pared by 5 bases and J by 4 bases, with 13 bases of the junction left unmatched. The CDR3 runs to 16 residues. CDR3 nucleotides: TGTGCCAGTAGTGTTTCGACAGGGAGGCGGCTCACTGAAGCTTTCTTT. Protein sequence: CASSVSTGRRLTEAFF.

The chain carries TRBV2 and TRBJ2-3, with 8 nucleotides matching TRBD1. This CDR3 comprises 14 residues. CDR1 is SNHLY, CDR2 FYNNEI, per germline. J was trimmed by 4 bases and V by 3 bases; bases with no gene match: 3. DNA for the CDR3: TGTGCCAGCAGTGAGAGACAGGGGCCAGATACGCAGTATTTT. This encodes CASSERQGPDTQYF.

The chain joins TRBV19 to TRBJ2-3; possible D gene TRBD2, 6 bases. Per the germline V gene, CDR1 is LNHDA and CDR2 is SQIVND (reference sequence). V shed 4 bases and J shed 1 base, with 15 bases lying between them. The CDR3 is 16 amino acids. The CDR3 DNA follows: TGTGCCAGTAGTACTCCGACTAGATCAGGCACAGATACGCAGTATTTT. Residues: CASSTPTRSGTDTQYF.

For the CDR3, the DNA is TGTGCCAGCAGCGGGGGGGGTAACTCCTACAATGAGCAGTTCTTC. It is translated as CASSGGGNSYNEQFF. This rearrangement joins TRBV9 to TRBJ2-1; 7 nucleotides align to TRBD2. The J segment lost 0 bases and the V segment lost 3 bases, leaving 3 bases of the junction unmatched. The CDR3 totals 15 residues. CDR1 and CDR2 (germline): SGDLS, YYNGEE.

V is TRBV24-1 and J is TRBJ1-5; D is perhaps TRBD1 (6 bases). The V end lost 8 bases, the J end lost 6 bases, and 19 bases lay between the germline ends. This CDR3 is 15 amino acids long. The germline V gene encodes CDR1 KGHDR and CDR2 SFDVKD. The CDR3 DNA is TGTGCCACCACCGAGGCGGACAGCTCCGTTCAGCCCCAGCATTTT. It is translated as CATTEADSSVQPQHF.

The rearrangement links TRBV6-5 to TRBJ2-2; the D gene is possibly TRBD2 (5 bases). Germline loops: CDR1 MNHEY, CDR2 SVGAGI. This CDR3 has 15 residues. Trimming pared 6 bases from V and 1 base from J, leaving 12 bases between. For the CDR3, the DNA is TGTGCCAGCAGCAGGTCGGGGTTGAACACCGGGGAGCTGTTTTTT. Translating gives CASSRSGLNTGELFF.

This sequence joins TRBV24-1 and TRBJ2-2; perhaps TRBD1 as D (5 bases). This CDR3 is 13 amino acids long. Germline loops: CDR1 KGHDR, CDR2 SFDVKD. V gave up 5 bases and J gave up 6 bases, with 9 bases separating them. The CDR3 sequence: CATSVQGPGELFF. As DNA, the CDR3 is TGTGCCACCAGTGTTCAGGGCCCCGGGGAGCTGTTTTTT.

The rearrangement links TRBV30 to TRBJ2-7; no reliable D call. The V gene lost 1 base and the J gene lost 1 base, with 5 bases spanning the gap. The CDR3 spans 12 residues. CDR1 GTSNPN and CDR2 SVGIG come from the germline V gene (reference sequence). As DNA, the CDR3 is TGTGCCTGGAGTGAATTATCCTACGAGCAGTACTTC. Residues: CAWSELSYEQYF.

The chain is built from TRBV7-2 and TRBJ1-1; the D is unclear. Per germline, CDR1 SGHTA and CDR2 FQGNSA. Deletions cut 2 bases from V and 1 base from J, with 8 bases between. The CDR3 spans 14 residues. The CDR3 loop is CASSLQAANTEAFF. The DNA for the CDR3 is TGTGCCAGCAGCTTACAGGCCGCGAACACTGAAGCTTTCTTT. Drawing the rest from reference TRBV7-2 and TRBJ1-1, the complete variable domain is GAGVSQSPSNKVTEKGKDVELRCDPISGHTALYWYRQSLGQGLEFLIYFQGNSAPDKSGLPSDRFSAERTGGSVSTLTIQRTQQEDSAVYLCASSLQAANTEAFFGQGTRLTVV.

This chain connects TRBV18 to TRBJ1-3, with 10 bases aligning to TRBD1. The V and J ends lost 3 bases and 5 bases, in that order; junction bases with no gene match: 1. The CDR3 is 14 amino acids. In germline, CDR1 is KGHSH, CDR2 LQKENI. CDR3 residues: CASSPTGGRNTIYF. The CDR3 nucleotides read TGTGCCAGCTCACCGACAGGGGGCCGAAACACCATATATTTT. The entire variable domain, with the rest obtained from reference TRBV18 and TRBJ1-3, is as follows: NAGVMQNPRHLVRRRGQEARLRCSPMKGHSHVYWYRQLPEEGLKFMVYLQKENIIDESGMPKERFSAEFPKEGPSILRIQQVVRGDSAAYFCASSPTGGRNTIYFGEGSWLTVV.